This TCR beta chain appears in the sequencing data of a study of shared clonotypes between healthy human individuals (TCRdb year 2020). Broadly, across the study: The cohort included a few men and a couple of women between 18 and 49 years of age. For each donor, CD4 naive and CD4 memory were each given three plates, CD8 naive was given two plates, and CD8 memory was given one plate. To estimate repertoire size and how much clonotypes are shared between individuals, the study performed deep sequencing of blood TCR repertoires from roughly five healthy adults. Different laboratories and diverse techniques were used to prepare libraries and sequence TCR repertoires, to increase sequencing depth and limit assay-specific biases. Between about 0.94 and 10 billion PBMCs per donor were obtained by leukapheresis. The full study reports these points: Clonotypes shared by all four sorted-subset donors showed higher generation probabilities than non-shared clonotypes. Naive subsets generally had larger estimated clonotype richness than memory subsets. Pairwise subsampling led to the expectation that sequencing depth would affect the degree of clonotype sharing among donors. Even with the large sequencing depth, rarefaction of the sorted-subset datasets indicated that sequencing was incomplete. Sharing across several donors was observed for 4.5% to 6.5% of naive CD4, 3.5% of naive CD8, about 2.3% of memory CD4, and around 0.44% of memory CD8 clonotypes. Sampling was restricted to blood, and TCR repertoires in tissues likely differ from the TCR repertoires found in blood. Because the study included only a small number of donors, the genetic and exposure-history diversity represented was limited.

Spanning cysteine to phenylalanine, the CDR3 consists of 19 amino acids. Only CDR3 DNA remains: 57 bases, in frame from the first base. The CDR1 and CDR2 encoded by the germline V gene are SGHAT and FQNNGV. The trim is 4 bases for V and 7 bases for J, with a gap of 29 bases between the germline ends. Healthy HIV-negative adults with no recently reported acute infections or vaccinations were included as donors. Only Caucasian adults living in Nashville, Tennessee, USA were represented among the donors. Magnetic negative selection was used to enrich CD4+ T cells, after which naive cells were positively selected on CD45RA and the negative fraction became the memory subset. Blood was collected by leukapheresis, and PBMCs were isolated by Ficoll-Histopaque density gradient centrifugation and then cryopreserved in liquid nitrogen vapor phase. Purity and quantity of every magnetically sorted T cell population were checked by analytical flow cytometry. Genomic DNA was isolated from every sorted fraction and measured by UV absorbance on a Nanodrop 2000c.

Using the deep immunoSEQ assay, multiplex PCR amplified TCR CDR3 regions from genomic DNA. Genomic DNA extracted from each cell subset was distributed evenly over all wells of several immunoSEQ 96-well plates, and each plate served as one replicate. For sorted subsets, 150 to 250 ng of genomic DNA, equivalent to 25,000 to 35,000 T cell genomes, went into each replicate PCR. Purified libraries were quantified with a Qubit 3.0 fluorometer, sized on a Bioanalyzer 2100, and re-quantified with the KAPA Library Quantification kit. Every immunoSEQ 96-well plate was sequenced on a dedicated single-read 150-cycle Illumina NextSeq 550 flow cell. In the original analysis: Because the immunoSEQ output held only junctional sequences and lacked quality scores, the filtering could not match the filtering applied to full-length reads. Sequences were annotated with PyIR, a Python wrapper for IgBLAST v1.9, using IMGT germline references to assign V/J genes and CDR3. Reads were removed for weak V/J assignments (E-value above 1e-6), missing CDR3, stop codons, out-of-frame junctions, or ambiguous translated residues. A V3J clonotype was defined by an identical inferred V gene, J gene, and CDR3 amino acid sequence. The percentage overlap between two repertoires was calculated by dividing the number of shared unique clonotypes by the size of the smaller repertoire. Repertoire richness was assessed with RTK rarefaction, the Chao1 estimator, and Recon v2.1 estimates of unobserved clonotypes. Generation probabilities were computed with OLGA for all TCRbeta clonotypes obtained by the gDNA method from four donors. TCRdb took over this immuneACCESS table, retaining in-frame rearrangements with V and J assigned. Such tables are incomplete; in checked studies, under half of the missing clones stem from an unresolved V gene, and the remainder is unexplained. The V and J calls and clone size were taken over from that table, and D and trimming were inferred from the DNA. The sample profile shows 2 million to 2.5 million clones; more than 85% of them were found once. Jointly, the top ten make up about 0.39% of the sample.

Notes on this clone: Its binding antigen is unknown. Qualities for individual bases were not recorded, and no much larger clone is one base off.

Here the chain combines TRBV11-2 and TRBJ2-1; TRBD2 is a weak D gene call, 7 bases matching. This TCR was sampled from a man between 18 and 35 years old in good health. Some clones in this sample may be carry-over from other donors' samples. Material for sequencing was naive CD4+ T cells from PBMCs. Explained via the paper, the cell subset or site label denotes: CD45RA+ positively selected. The DNA sequence is TGTGCCAGCAGCTCCCAGTGGGGGGGCGGGAGTCCCTCAAGGAATGAGCAGTTCTTC. Its protein reads: CASSSQWGGGSPSRNEQFF.